This T cell receptor beta chain is drawn from a study of vaccination and CD4 T cells after COVID-19 (dated by TCRdb to about 2022). Notes on the research overall: Convalescent patients had a positive SARS-CoV-2 result on nasal swab PCR, and of these patients, several had mild disease and one had severe disease. Post-COVID blood samples from convalescent patients were collected a median of around 110 days after diagnosis, with a range of roughly 35 to 180 days. Control cultures received a CEFX viral epitope pool as the positive control, an HIV-1 Nef peptide pool as the negative control, or no peptide. The convalescent cohort comprised six males and four females, including two Hispanic individuals, seven Caucasians, two Asians and one multiracial person. Two doses of either the Pfizer-BioNTech BNT162b2 vaccine (n=8) or the Moderna mRNA-1273 vaccine (n=2) were administered to participants. For stimulating the cultures, overlapping spike peptide pools were used, derived from SARS-CoV-2 as well as from the common cold coronaviruses HCoV-NL63, HCoV-OC43 and HCoV-229E. Post-vaccine blood samples were taken a median of 72 days after the second vaccine dose, with a range of about 12 to 250 days. In some eleven COVID-19 convalescent patients and a few infection-naive healthy vaccine recipients, researchers compared the spike-specific CD4+ TCR repertoire from before mRNA vaccination with the repertoire from after.

A remark on this clonotype: The clone's antigen remains unknown. No much larger clone exists at a distance of one base, and base qualities are not known.

The CDR3 holds 12 amino acids from the cysteine to the phenylalanine. Only the CDR3 DNA is retained, 36 bases long and in frame from the first base. V gives up 8 bases and J gives up 1 base, and the segment between their germline ends measures 6 bases. Looking up the germline V gene yields CDR1 MDHEN and CDR2 SYDVKM. The sample's treatment or condition, from its label and the paper: approximately 9-day PBMC culture with coronavirus spike peptide pools or control peptides (ViraFEST assay). The ViraFEST assay, used in the study, expanded antigen-specific T cells with peptide pools and then identified the expanded clonotypes through TCR sequencing. The convalescent patients' positive SARS-CoV-2 PCR tests were from March to December 2020, which was before the Alpha, Beta and Delta variants emerged in the United States. Each well held more than 1.5 million PBMCs cultured in IMDM containing approximately 5% human AB serum and roughly 10 IU/ml IL-2, with around 9.2 ug/ml peptide pools added. On days 3 and 7, half of the culture medium was replaced with fresh IL-2-containing medium. Once the cells had been in culture for less than 11 days, the EasySep CD4+ T cell isolation kit was used to isolate CD4+ T cells by negative selection. PBMCs were separated from whole blood using Ficoll-Paque Plus gradient centrifugation and then either used fresh or cryopreserved at -140C. Triplicate wells were generally used for each culture condition.

Study-level results and caveats: In convalescent patients, nearly all vaccine-specific clones (304 of 307) were found to be mono-reactive for SARS-CoV-2 spike rather than cross-reactive with common cold coronaviruses. The median count of SARS-CoV-2-reactive clonotypes went up from about 23 after infection to 30 to 40 after vaccination, although the change was not significant. Among convalescent patients, a median about 86% of the SARS-CoV-2-reactive clones seen after vaccination appeared only after vaccination, which suggests priming specific to the vaccine. The number of convalescent patients in the study was relatively small, and the study did not examine early timepoints following natural infection.

Library preparation was by PCR. DNA from cultured CD4+ T cells was subjected to TCR sequencing with the Oncomine TCR Beta short-read assay at the Johns Hopkins FTIC core. Genomic DNA was extracted from the cultured CD4+ T cells with the QIAamp micro DNA kit. The Oncomine TCR Beta libraries from cultured CD4+ T cells were pooled using unique dual indexes and then sequenced on an Illumina iSeq 100. As for the authors' bioinformatics: Non-productive sequences were removed, and CDR3s that did not start with C, did not end with F or W, or were shorter than 7 amino acids were discarded. Antigen-specific clonotypes were identified using the MANAFEST web application through comparison of peptide-stimulated wells with reference and other culture wells. Positive clones required FDR below 0.05, an odds ratio above 5, and productive frequency above 0.1% in at least two of three replicate wells. Cross-reactive clonotypes were defined as significantly expanded in both SARS-CoV-2 spike wells and at least one common cold coronavirus spike condition. Levenshtein distances (stringdist) and unrooted phylogenetic trees (ape) in R version 3.6.1 were used to assess CDR3 homology. TCRdb redid the processing of the public reads, applying fastp at Q25 and MiXCR, and retained in-frame beta chains. Here each entry gathers all rows of one CDR3 protein and keeps the most common genes and DNA. These V and J calls are TCRdb output, not the study's own analysis. The sample table holds about 15,000 distinct CDR3 sequences, of which about half were seen once. The ten largest clones capture more than 15% of the sample.

Here the sequenced sample was CD4+ T cells from blood, cultured in vitro, taken before SARS-CoV-2 vaccination. The TCR originated in a human donor who had recovered from COVID-19. The chain couples TRBV28 to TRBJ1-5, with no confident D gene call. The CDR3 protein: CASCESNQPQHF. The base sequence is TGTGCCAGCTGTGAGAGCAATCAGCCCCAGCATTTT.